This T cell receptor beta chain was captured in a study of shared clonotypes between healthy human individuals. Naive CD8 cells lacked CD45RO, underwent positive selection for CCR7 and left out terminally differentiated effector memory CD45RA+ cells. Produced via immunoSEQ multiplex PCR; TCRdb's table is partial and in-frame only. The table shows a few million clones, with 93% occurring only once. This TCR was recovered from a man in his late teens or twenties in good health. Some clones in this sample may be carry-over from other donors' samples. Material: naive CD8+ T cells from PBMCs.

The CDR3 here is CASSHTADTQYF. Written as DNA, the CDR3 is TGTGCCAGCAGCCATACCGCGGATACGCAGTATTTT. V and J are TRBV7-9 and TRBJ2-3; no firm D call. Trimming pared 5 bases from V and 6 bases from J, leaving 9 bases between. There are 12 residues in the CDR3. The germline V gene encodes CDR1 SEHNR and CDR2 FQNEAQ (reference sequence). Full variable domain (missing parts from reference TRBV7-9 and TRBJ2-3): DTGVSQNPRHKITKRGQNVTFRCDPISEHNRLYWYRQTLGQGPEFLTYFQNEAQLEKSRLLSDRFSAERPKGSFSTLEIQRTEQGDSAMYLCASSHTADTQYFGPGTRLTVL.